The TCR beta chain under discussion was sequenced for a study of blood T cell repertoires in COVID-19. About the study: The United States, Italy and Spain were the sources of the acute and convalescent COVID-19 samples. PBMCs, B-cell-depleted T cells, or T cells were the source of the cDNA or gDNA that made up the material.

The CDR3 is 14 residues long. The V gene lost 4 bases and the J gene lost 2 bases, with 9 bases spanning the gap. Germline V gene data show CDR1 as SGHAT and CDR2 as FQNNGV. Authors' processing steps: Amplification of reference gene primers provided the estimated nucleated cell counts. Method: immunoSEQ multiplex PCR; TCRdb's copy keeps in-frame clones and lacks some. V and J calls and clone size are copied from that table; D and trimming were computed from the DNA. The sample contains roughly 240,000 clones, 75% to 85% of which appear only once. The TCR sequence derives from a woman in her 70s with acute or convalescent COVID-19. The sequenced sample was peripheral blood. The V and J genes are TRBV11-2 and TRBJ1-3; D unclear. The DNA for the CDR3 is TGTGCCAGCAGCTCAGGCGGGGCTGGAAACACCATATATTTT. It yields the protein CASSSGGAGNTIYF.